This entry lists 27 T cell receptor beta chains sequenced from one sample in a study of blood T cell repertoires in COVID-19. Using immunoSEQ multiplex PCR, the repertoire was profiled, and TCRdb retains in-frame clones only, with some absent. Among fewer than 100,000 clones listed, approximately 88% were seen once. Sequenced: peripheral blood. Receptors originate from a human donor in a cohort sampled during active COVID-19.

The rearrangement uses TRBV9 and TRBJ2-1, with 7 bases matching TRBD2. J lost 3 bases, V lost 3 bases, and 6 bases had no gene match. The CDR3 has 15 residues. Germline CDR1 is SGDLS and CDR2 is YYNGEE. The CDR3 sequence is CASSASGDYYNEQFF. The CDR3 DNA is TGTGCCAGCAGCGCCAGCGGGGACTACTACAATGAGCAGTTCTTC.

CDR3 residues: CASSFTTAPYGYTF. The CDR3 nucleotides read TGTGCCAGCAGCTTTACGACAGCGCCTTATGGCTACACCTTC. The gene calls are TRBV7-2 and TRBJ1-2; a weak D match, TRBD1 (5 bases). V gave up 3 bases and J gave up 5 bases, with 13 bases separating them. CDR1 is SGHTA, CDR2 FQGNSA, per germline. The CDR3 contains 14 residues.

This clone was counted once. V and J are TRBV28 and TRBJ2-7; 10 positions match TRBD1. The CDR3 contains 16 residues. The V and J ends lost 4 bases and 2 bases, in that order; junction bases with no gene match: 8. Looked up from germline, CDR1 is MDHEN and CDR2 is SYDVKM. CDR3 protein: CASSYRQGARPYEQYF. DNA of the CDR3: TGTGCCAGCAGTTACAGACAGGGGGCTAGACCCTACGAGCAGTACTTC.

The genes are TRBV5-4 and TRBJ2-1; the D gene is possibly TRBD1 (6 bases). Trimming cost V 5 bases and J 0 bases, with 15 bases left between them. This CDR3 comprises 16 residues. Per germline, CDR1 SGHNT and CDR2 YYREEE (reference sequence). CDR3 protein: CASSSRDKSSYNEQFF. The CDR3 region has the DNA TGTGCCAGCAGTAGCCGGGACAAGAGCTCCTACAATGAGCAGTTCTTC.

As regards this clone: This may arise from a read error, as a much more abundant clone is one base away. The chain carries TRBV28 and TRBJ1-6; D not resolved. The CDR3 sequence is 14 residues long. Deletions cut 2 bases from V and 7 bases from J, with 9 bases between. Germline V gene data show CDR1 as MDHEN and CDR2 as SYDVKM. The CDR3 coding sequence is TGTGCCAGCAGTTTAAGAGGGTCCAATTCACCCCTCCACTTT. Translating it yields CASSLRGSNSPLHF.

The chain combines TRBV11-3 with TRBJ1-3; D is ambiguous. This CDR3 contains 14 residues. Trimming removed 2 bases from V and 3 bases from J, with 8 bases in between. Germline-derived CDR1 and CDR2 are SGHNT and YENEEA. The CDR3 protein is CASSLRSNGNTIYF. The CDR3 DNA reads as TGTGCCAGCAGCTTAAGGAGTAATGGAAACACCATATATTTT. Full variable domain (missing parts from reference TRBV11-3 and TRBJ1-3): EAGVVQSPRYKIIEKKQPVAFWCNPISGHNTLYWYLQNLGQGPELLIRYENEEAVDDSQLPKDRFSAERLKGVDSTLKIQPAELGDSAVYLCASSLRSNGNTIYFGEGSWLTVV.

This chain connects TRBV5-5 to TRBJ2-3; 8 nucleotides line up with TRBD1. This CDR3 contains 15 residues. Trimming cost V 0 bases and J 1 base; bases outside gene matches: 1. Per germline, CDR1 SGHKS and CDR2 YYEKEE (reference sequence). CDR3 sequence (DNA): TGTGCCAGCAGCTTGGCGACAGGGGGCACAGATACGCAGTATTTT. Translated, it gives CASSLATGGTDTQYF.

The chain has TRBV5-4 and TRBJ1-2, with TRBD1 matching 10 bases. Germline assignment: CDR1 SGHNT and CDR2 YYREEE (reference sequence). The CDR3 extends over 14 amino acids. J lost 10 bases, V lost 6 bases, and 12 bases had no gene match. The CDR3 DNA sequence: TGTGCCAGCACCCCGGACAGGGGGATTTTTGACTACACCTTC. Translating gives CASTPDRGIFDYTF.

V usage is TRBV10-2 and J usage is TRBJ1-3; possibly TRBD1 for D (5 bases). Trimming left V 7 bases short and J 4 bases short, with 14 bases between. The germline V gene has CDR1 WSHSY and CDR2 SAAADI. The CDR3 extends over 14 amino acids. The CDR3 coding sequence is TGCGCCAGCACCCCGACAGCGAACGGAAACACCATATATTTT. Translation: CASTPTANGNTIYF.

V usage is TRBV18 and J usage is TRBJ2-1; TRBD2 matches 8 bases. Trimming cost V 2 bases and J 6 bases; bases outside gene matches: 0. The CDR3 contains 13 residues. CDR1 and CDR2 (germline): KGHSH, LQKENI. The CDR3 DNA reads as TGTGCCAGCTCACCAGGACTAGCCAATGAGCAGTTCTTC. Translated, it gives CASSPGLANEQFF.

This chain joins TRBV19 and TRBJ2-1, with D possibly matching TRBD2 (5 bases). The V and J ends lost 10 bases and 6 bases respectively, with 16 bases between them. This CDR3 comprises 13 residues. Germline values: CDR1 LNHDA, CDR2 SQIVND (reference sequence). This chain's CDR3 is CATSEPGFNEQFF. CDR3 nucleotide sequence: TGTGCCACCTCGGAGCCGGGGTTCAATGAGCAGTTCTTC.

This chain links TRBV7-6 with TRBJ2-3; D is unclear. Deletions cut 5 bases from V and 2 bases from J, with 11 bases between. The CDR3 is 14 amino acids. Germline values: CDR1 SGHVS, CDR2 FNYEAQ. CDR3 residues: CASSPGGITDTQYF. As DNA, the CDR3 is TGTGCCAGCAGCCCCGGCGGAATCACAGATACGCAGTATTTT.

The chain couples TRBV3-1 (or the pseudogene TRBV3-2) to TRBJ2-5, with TRBD1 identical over 8 bases. Germline CDR1 and CDR2: LGHDT and YNNKEL (reference sequence). The CDR3 is 13 amino acids. V shed 7 bases, J shed 4 bases, and the junction held 5 bases outside the gene matches. CDR3 protein: CASTGRGRETQYF. The CDR3 DNA is TGTGCCAGCACCGGCAGGGGGCGAGAGACCCAGTACTTC.

This rearrangement joins TRBV5-6 to TRBJ2-2; the match to TRBD1 covers 9 bases. V dropped 4 bases and J dropped 0; count of bases not matched to a gene: 4. The germline CDR1 and CDR2 sequences are SGHDT and YYEEEE. The length of the CDR3 is 16 residues. CDR3 nucleotide sequence: TGTGCCAGCAGCAGGGGACAGGGTACGAACACCGGGGAGCTGTTTTTT. Protein: CASSRGQGTNTGELFF.

CDR3 protein: CSLGQGDTEAFF. The CDR3 DNA follows: TGCAGCCTAGGACAGGGAGACACTGAAGCTTTCTTT. The chain combines TRBV29-1 with TRBJ1-1; 8 nucleotides align to TRBD1. The CDR3 is made up of 12 amino acids. The junction had 5 bases not matched to a gene; V was cut back by 8 bases and J by 3 bases. CDR1 and CDR2 (germline): SQVTM, ANQGSEA.

V gene TRBV18 combines with J gene TRBJ2-1; 11 nucleotides align to TRBD2. This CDR3 contains 16 residues. Germline V gene sequence: CDR1 KGHSH, CDR2 LQKENI. After removal of 4 bases from V and 4 bases from J, the junction contained 6 bases not matched to a gene. CDR3 nucleotides: TGTGCCAGCTCACTTTTAGCGGGAGGGGGATACAATGAGCAGTTCTTC. This encodes CASSLLAGGGYNEQFF.

The V and J genes are TRBV13 and TRBJ2-2; D possibly corresponds to TRBD2 (5 bases). Per the germline V gene, CDR1 is PRHDT and CDR2 is FYEKMQ (reference sequence). The V gene lost 3 bases and the J gene lost 0 bases, with 11 bases spanning the gap. This CDR3 spans 16 amino acids. CDR3 sequence reads: CASSFLPGTNTGELFF. In nucleotides, the CDR3 is TGTGCCAGCAGCTTTTTACCGGGAACGAACACCGGGGAGCTGTTTTTT.

This clone occurred once. The chain uses TRBV12-3 or TRBV12-4 and TRBJ1-2; TRBD1 matches at 8 bases. Unmatched junction bases numbered 5, after V lost 6 bases and J lost 5 bases. The CDR3 spans 13 residues. DNA of the CDR3: TGTGCCAGCAGCCCGGGACAGGCTTATGGCTACACCTTC. Translated, it gives CASSPGQAYGYTF.

V gene TRBV6-5 combines with J gene TRBJ2-7; 7 nucleotides match TRBD1. Per germline, CDR1 MNHEY and CDR2 SVGAGI. The V gene end was trimmed by 10 bases and the J gene end by 4 bases; junction bases not matched to a gene: 7. CDR3 length equals 12 residues. CDR3 sequence reads: CATRQGTYEQYF. CDR3 nucleotides: TGTGCCACAAGACAGGGAACATACGAGCAGTACTTC.

The chain recombines TRBV28 with TRBJ1-5; 7 bases are a match to TRBD1. Germline V gene data show CDR1 as MDHEN and CDR2 as SYDVKM. CDR3 length: 15 residues. Trimming cost V 7 bases and J 3 bases; bases outside gene matches: 9. In nucleotides, the CDR3 is TGTGCCAGCACCTCATTGACAGGGATCAATCAGCCCCAGCATTTT. Translating gives CASTSLTGINQPQHF.

This clone has just a few counts. V usage is TRBV28 and J usage is TRBJ2-2, with 10 nucleotides matching TRBD2. The CDR3 has 20 residues. Germline values: CDR1 MDHEN, CDR2 SYDVKM. V dropped 1 base and J dropped 4; count of bases not matched to a gene: 15. CDR3 DNA sequence: TGTGCCAGCAGTTTATATTTTGGCCTAGCGGGAGTTACGGGCACCGGGGAGCTGTTTTTT. Residues: CASSLYFGLAGVTGTGELFF.

The chain combines TRBV19 with TRBJ2-3, with D possibly being TRBD2 (5 bases). V shed 3 bases and J shed 0 bases, with 16 bases lying between them. CDR3 length equals 17 residues. The germline V gene has CDR1 LNHDA and CDR2 SQIVND (reference sequence). The CDR3 loop reads CASSISAGASSTDTQYF. CDR3 DNA sequence: TGTGCCAGTAGTATCTCTGCGGGTGCCTCTAGCACAGATACGCAGTATTTT.

The chain carries TRBV7-2 and TRBJ2-2; D may be TRBD2 (5 bases). The CDR3 contains 16 residues. V gave up 5 bases and J gave up 7 bases, with 20 bases separating them. The germline gives CDR1 SGHTA, CDR2 FQGNSA. CDR3 sequence (DNA): TGTGCCAGCAGCCTATACAGTCCAGCGGCGGGCGGGGAGCTGTTTTTT. This gives the protein CASSLYSPAAGGELFF.

The chain links TRBV5-1 to TRBJ1-3; 8 bases are a match to TRBD1. Germline trimming cut 0 bases from V and 2 bases from J; bases unmatched to any gene: 4. The CDR3 totals 16 residues. Germline V gives CDR1 SGHRS, CDR2 YFSETQ. The CDR3 protein is CASSLDRQGTGNTIYF. The CDR3 coding sequence is TGCGCCAGCAGCTTGGACCGACAGGGGACTGGAAACACCATATATTTT.

The gene calls are TRBV5-4 and TRBJ2-5; maybe TRBD2 (6 bases). The V and J ends lost 0 bases and 4 bases respectively, with 13 bases between them. The CDR3 extends over 15 amino acids. Germline assignment: CDR1 SGHNT and CDR2 YYREEE (reference sequence). As DNA, the CDR3 is TGTGCCAGCAGCTTGGTCGGGGGTCGTTTAGAGACCCAGTACTTC. This codes for CASSLVGGRLETQYF.

The chain carries TRBV14 and TRBJ2-1; D not resolved. Germline assignment: CDR1 SGHDN and CDR2 FVKESK. The CDR3 length is 13 residues. V was cut by 0 bases and J by 9 bases, with 9 bases left in between. For the CDR3, the DNA is TGTGCCAGCAGCCAAGATAGAATTGCTGAGCAGTTCTTC. This sequence encodes CASSQDRIAEQFF.

V is TRBV11-2 and J is TRBJ1-2, with D possibly being TRBD1 (5 bases). The CDR3 contains 14 residues. V shed 1 base and J shed 8 bases, with 14 bases lying between them. The germline V gene has CDR1 SGHAT and CDR2 FQNNGV. This chain's CDR3 is CASSLGGAVQGYTF. The CDR3 DNA is TGTGCCAGCAGCTTAGGGGGCGCGGTCCAGGGCTACACCTTC.